This T cell receptor (beta chain) stems from a study of cytomegalovirus exposure and HLA in healthy donors. The CDR3 sequence is 13 residues long. J lost 8 bases, V lost 7 bases, and 5 bases had no gene match. Germline V gives CDR1 SNHLY, CDR2 FYNNEI. Study conclusions and caveats: As a later analysis revealed, most CMV-associated TCR beta chains appeared HLA-restricted.

The primer mix had 60 Vbeta and 13 Jbeta primers. The method was immunoSEQ multiplex PCR; TCRdb's version includes in-frame clones alone and lacks a portion of them. The sample has about 88,000 clones; approximately 79% are singletons. A remark on this clone: Antigen unknown.

The source is a man younger than 45 in good health and CMV-seronegative. Material for sequencing was PBMCs. The chain links TRBV2 to TRBJ1-2; 12 bases are a match to TRBD1. Here the CDR3 reads CASKGQGARGYTF. The CDR3 bases are TGTGCCAGCAAGGGACAGGGGGCGCGCGGCTACACCTTC.